This T cell receptor beta chain came from a study of metastatic and nonmetastatic thyroid tumors. Every patient was untreated before thyroid surgery. Many counts were recorded for this clone. TCRdb re-called clones from the PCR reads using MiXCR. The data hold 25,000 to 35,000 clones, with roughly 25% observed a single time. Trimming stripped 6 bases from V and 0 bases from J, with 11 bases between. Germline assignment: CDR1 DFQATT and CDR2 SNEGSKA (reference sequence). The CDR3 loop spans 14 amino acids. The receptor was isolated from a female donor with papillary thyroid cancer or a benign thyroid nodule (not recorded which). Some clones in this sample may be carry-over from other donors' samples. Sequencing input: blood. This chain uses TRBV20-1 with TRBJ2-2; D might be TRBD2 (5 bases). In DNA, the CDR3 is TGCAGTGCCCCCGGGATGACGAACACCGGGGAGCTGTTTTTT. Translated: CSAPGMTNTGELFF.